Listed here are 31 T cell receptor beta chains from one sample, sequenced in a study of CD8 T cells in Susac syndrome. Reverse transcription of roughly 0.45 to 1 ug RNA was carried out with random hexamers. TCRdb called the immunoSEQ multiplex PCR reads again in MiXCR, with one record for every CDR3 protein. This sample has around 170,000 distinct CDR3 sequences, with 90% to 97% found just once. The sequenced sample was CD4+ T cells from PBMCs. The receptors derive from a human donor with Susac syndrome.

The rearrangement uses TRBV20-1 and TRBJ2-5; tentative D call: TRBD2 (7 bases). Germline loops: CDR1 DFQATT, CDR2 SNEGSKA (reference sequence). Trimming removed 7 bases at V and 5 bases at J, with 17 bases between. The CDR3 covers 13 residues. The CDR3 sequence is CSVPSGGGETQYF. In DNA form, the CDR3 reads TGCAGTGTACCTAGCGGAGGGGGGGAGACCCAGTACTTC.

The rearrangement joins TRBV12-3 or TRBV12-4 to TRBJ2-7; 9 nucleotides agree with TRBD1. This CDR3 is 16 amino acids long. Trimming cost V 5 bases and J 5 bases; bases outside gene matches: 13. The CDR3 loop is CASSPQGARSGHEQYF. In nucleotides, the CDR3 is TGTGCCAGCAGTCCACAGGGGGCGCGCTCCGGCCACGAGCAGTACTTC.

The chain links TRBV29-1 to TRBJ2-5; TRBD1 aligns across 7 bases. The CDR3 consists of 14 residues. After removal of 7 bases from V and 2 bases from J, the junction contained 10 bases not matched to a gene. Germline lookup yields CDR1 SQVTM and CDR2 ANQGSEA. The CDR3 loop is CSASGRGQQETQYF. The CDR3 bases are TGCAGCGCCTCGGGTCGGGGACAGCAAGAGACCCAGTACTTC.

J is TRBJ2-5 and V is TRBV20-1, with unresolved D. Trimming removed 4 bases from V and 4 bases from J, with 16 bases in between. The CDR3 totals 14 residues. Germline V gene lookup returns CDR1 DFQATT and CDR2 SNEGSKA (reference sequence). This CDR3 reads CSAKELSRGETQYF. The CDR3 region has the DNA TGCAGTGCTAAGGAGTTGAGCCGAGGAGAGACCCAGTACTTC.

The chain is built from TRBV3-1 and TRBJ1-4; D call uncertain. CDR1 LGHDT and CDR2 YNNKEL come from the germline V gene (reference sequence). V dropped 6 bases and J dropped 5 bases, with 10 bases sitting between them. The CDR3 sequence is 13 residues long. The CDR3 here is CASSVQLNEKLFF. The CDR3 DNA reads as TGTGCCAGCAGTGTGCAGCTAAATGAAAAACTGTTTTTT.

The chain links TRBV28 to TRBJ1-1; the match to TRBD1 covers 8 bases. This CDR3 contains 12 residues. After removal of 4 bases from V and 9 bases from J, the junction contained 4 bases not matched to a gene. Germline-derived CDR1 and CDR2 are MDHEN and SYDVKM. The CDR3 spells CASSSQGAQAFF. As DNA, the CDR3 is TGTGCCAGCAGTTCGCAGGGGGCTCAAGCTTTCTTT. The full variable domain, in which reference TRBV28 and TRBJ1-1 provide the parts outside the CDR3, is DVKVTQSSRYLVKRTGEKVFLECVQDMDHENMFWYRQDPGLGLRLIYFSYDVKMKEKGDIPEGYSVSREKKERFSLILESASTNQTSMYLCASSSQGAQAFFGQGTRLTVV.

This sequence joins TRBV25-1 and TRBJ1-2; D unresolved. Germline CDR1 is MGHDK and CDR2 is SYGVNS. V lost 3 bases to trimming and J lost 5 bases, with 7 bases between them. The CDR3 has 12 amino acids. The CDR3, as DNA: TGTGCCAGCAGTGAGGCGATATATGGCTACACCTTC. It yields the protein CASSEAIYGYTF.

The V gene is TRBV5-1, the J gene TRBJ2-5, with a weak D call TRBD2 (6 bases). The CDR3 sequence is 14 residues long. With 3 bases removed from V and 1 base from J, the gap between germline ends came to 10 bases. CDR1 and CDR2 from the germline V gene are SGHRS and YFSETQ. The CDR3 DNA reads as TGCGCCAGCAGCTCGACTAGTGCCCAAGAGACCCAGTACTTC. Encoded protein: CASSSTSAQETQYF. The full variable domain, completed using reference TRBV5-1 and TRBJ2-5, is KAGVTQTPRYLIKTRGQQVTLSCSPISGHRSVSWYQQTPGQGLQFLFEYFSETQRNKGNFPGRFSGRQFSNSRSEMNVSTLELGDSALYLCASSSTSAQETQYFGPGTRLLVL.

This chain uses TRBV7-2 with TRBJ2-5; 8 bases align to TRBD1. There are 11 residues in the CDR3. With 5 bases clipped from V and 14 bases from J, the junction kept 7 bases outside the gene matches. Germline CDR1 is SGHTA and CDR2 is FQGNSA. The CDR3 nucleotides read TGTGCCAGCAGCCTCGACAGGGGAAGATACTTC. This translates into CASSLDRGRYF.

DNA for the CDR3: TGTGCCAGCAGCACGAAGACAGGAGGCTATGGCTACACCTTC. It encodes CASSTKTGGYGYTF. The J gene is TRBJ1-2, the V gene TRBV7-2; possible D gene TRBD1, 6 bases. V dropped 5 bases and J dropped 4 bases, with 14 bases sitting between them. The CDR3 runs to 14 residues. The germline V gene encodes CDR1 SGHTA and CDR2 FQGNSA.

J is TRBJ2-3 and V is TRBV20-1; 13 bases fit TRBD2. J lost 2 bases, V lost 5 bases, and 10 bases had no gene match. Germline V gives CDR1 DFQATT, CDR2 SNEGSKA (reference sequence). There are 17 residues in the CDR3. CDR3 bases: TGCAGTGCTGTACTAGCGGGGGGGCCCGCGGTCACAGATACGCAGTATTTT. Translating gives CSAVLAGGPAVTDTQYF.

The V gene is TRBV12-3 or TRBV12-4, the J gene TRBJ1-2; possible D gene TRBD1, 6 bases. Trimming stripped 5 bases from V and 8 bases from J, with 12 bases between. The length of the CDR3 is 12 residues. CDR3 amino acids: CASSRTAQGYTF. CDR3 DNA sequence: TGTGCCAGCAGTAGGACAGCGCAGGGCTACACCTTC.

This sequence joins TRBV29-1 and TRBJ2-1, with a possible D match to TRBD1 (5 bases). Germline V gene data show CDR1 as SQVTM and CDR2 as ANQGSEA. This CDR3 has 14 amino acids. V gave up 4 bases and J gave up 5 bases, with 15 bases separating them. The CDR3 loop reads CSVGPGGAHNEQFF. The CDR3, as DNA: TGCAGCGTTGGCCCGGGTGGGGCGCACAATGAGCAGTTCTTC.

The J gene is TRBJ2-2, the V gene TRBV11-2; D unclear. Germline CDR1 and CDR2: SGHAT and FQNNGV. V lost 3 bases and J lost 2, with 7 bases in between. CDR3 length equals 14 residues. The CDR3 is CASSFVVNTGELFF. Here the CDR3 DNA reads TGTGCCAGCAGCTTTGTAGTTAACACCGGGGAGCTGTTTTTT.

V is TRBV3-1 and J is TRBJ1-2; D is unresolved. Germline CDR1 LGHDT, CDR2 YNNKEL (reference sequence). V was cut by 0 bases and J by 6 bases, with 14 bases left in between. This CDR3 is built from 15 residues. The CDR3: CASSQDPQGRNGYTF. The CDR3 region has the DNA TGTGCCAGCAGCCAAGATCCCCAAGGGAGAAATGGCTACACCTTC. The variable domain in full, completed from reference TRBV3-1 and TRBJ1-2, reads DTAVSQTPKYLVTQMGNDKSIKCEQNLGHDTMYWYKQDSKKFLKIMFSYNNKELIINETVPNRFSPKSPDKAHLNLHINSLELGDSAVYFCASSQDPQGRNGYTFGSGTRLTVV.

The chain combines TRBV7-9 with TRBJ2-4, with D tentatively TRBD2 (5 bases). Germline V gives CDR1 SEHNR, CDR2 FQNEAQ (reference sequence). Trimming stripped 5 bases from V and 0 bases from J, with 20 bases between. This CDR3 is 18 amino acids long. Here the CDR3 reads CASSGGLEAILAKNIQYF. CDR3 coding DNA: TGTGCCAGCAGCGGAGGTTTGGAAGCCATCCTAGCCAAAAACATTCAGTACTTC.

The chain uses TRBV7-9 and TRBJ2-1, with unresolved D. V was clipped by 5 bases and J by 10 bases, with 15 bases between them. The CDR3 has 13 residues. The germline CDR1 and CDR2 sequences are SEHNR and FQNEAQ (reference sequence). The CDR3 sequence is CASSPDPVREQFF. In DNA, the CDR3 is TGTGCCAGCAGCCCGGACCCAGTAAGGGAGCAGTTCTTC.

The chain has TRBV15 and TRBJ2-2; D is unclear. CDR1 and CDR2 from the germline V gene are LNHNV and YYDKDF (reference sequence). The CDR3 contains 14 residues. V was shortened by 5 bases and J by 0 bases, with 7 bases between the two germline ends. The CDR3 region is CATSFGANTGELFF. The CDR3 nucleotides read TGTGCCACCAGCTTTGGGGCGAACACCGGGGAGCTGTTTTTT. The full variable domain, completed using reference TRBV15 and TRBJ2-2, is DAMVIQNPRYQVTQFGKPVTLSCSQTLNHNVMYWYQQKSSQAPKLLFHYYDKDFNNEADTPDNFQSRRPNTSFCFLDIRSPGLGDTAMYLCATSFGANTGELFFGEGSRLTVL.

V usage is TRBV6-2 or TRBV6-3 and J usage is TRBJ2-1, with a tentative D call TRBD1 (6 bases). Trimming took 8 bases from V and 0 from J, leaving 20 bases between them. Germline CDR1 MNHEY, CDR2 SVGEGT. There are 17 residues in the CDR3. CDR3 DNA sequence: TGTGCCAGCGGACAGTTCCCTGCCCACAGCTCCTACAATGAGCAGTTCTTC. It encodes CASGQFPAHSSYNEQFF.

J is TRBJ2-2 and V is TRBV4-3; the D is unclear. The CDR3 spans 13 residues. The germline CDR1 and CDR2 sequences are LGHNA and YSLEER. Trimming took off 0 bases at V and 3 bases at J, with 2 bases between the two ends. DNA of the CDR3: TGCGCCAGCAGCCAAGATCACACCGGGGAGCTGTTTTTT. As protein: CASSQDHTGELFF.

Details on this clonotype: The junction differs from germline at one of its ends, possibly a read error. The chain couples TRBV29-1 to TRBJ2-3, with a tentative D call TRBD2 (5 bases). The length of the CDR3 is 13 residues. Germline loops: CDR1 SQVTM, CDR2 ANQGSEA. The CDR3 reads CSVHRGLQDTQFF. DNA for the CDR3: TGCAGCGTCCATCGAGGACTTCAAGATACGCAGTTTTTT.

This clonotype has a single count. The CDR3, as DNA: TGTGCCAGCATCCAGAAGATGGCCACCTACGAGCAGTACTTC. Its protein is CASIQKMATYEQYF. J is TRBJ2-7 and V is TRBV28; no firm D call. CDR1 is MDHEN and CDR2 is SYDVKM in the germline V gene. The CDR3 runs 14 residues. V was trimmed by 7 bases and J by 2 bases, leaving 15 bases between them.

This clonotype occurred once. The chain links TRBV28 to TRBJ2-7, with D perhaps TRBD1 (6 bases). The V and J ends lost 3 bases and 3 bases respectively, with 15 bases between them. The V gene's germline CDR1 is MDHEN and CDR2 SYDVKM. This CDR3 has 15 amino acids. The CDR3 DNA reads TGTGCCAGCAGTTTTACAGGGCTTGGCTACTACGAGCAGTACTTC. This sequence encodes CASSFTGLGYYEQYF.

J is TRBJ1-2 and V is TRBV14, with D possibly TRBD1 on 6 matching bases. The CDR3 totals 14 residues. The V gene lost 0 bases and the J gene lost 9 bases, with 14 bases spanning the gap. The germline V gene has CDR1 SGHDN and CDR2 FVKESK. CDR3 sequence reads: CASSQDTGAVRYTF. The CDR3, as DNA: TGTGCCAGCAGCCAAGATACGGGGGCTGTTCGCTACACCTTC.

The CDR3: CASSPSGGWPGQETQYF. CDR3 nucleotides: TGTGCCAGCAGCCCAAGCGGGGGGTGGCCGGGGCAAGAGACCCAGTACTTC. The chain uses TRBV9 and TRBJ2-5, with 9 positions matching TRBD2. The germline V gene encodes CDR1 SGDLS and CDR2 YYNGEE. V lost 4 bases, J lost 2 bases, and 12 bases stayed unmatched. The CDR3 totals 17 residues.

The chain is built from TRBV28 and TRBJ2-1; D gene uncertain. Germline values: CDR1 MDHEN, CDR2 SYDVKM. V shed 3 bases and J shed 8 bases, with 11 bases lying between them. The CDR3 is 13 residues long. The CDR3 nucleotides read TGTGCCAGCAGTTTGAGTACCCCAGATGAGCAGTTCTTC. Its translation: CASSLSTPDEQFF.

The chain recombines TRBV29-1 with TRBJ2-1, with D tentatively TRBD1 or TRBD2 (5 bases each). The germline CDR1 and CDR2 sequences are SQVTM and ANQGSEA. The CDR3 is 13 residues long. Written as DNA, the CDR3 is TGCGGGACCGACAGTCACTCCTACAATGAGCAGTTCTTC. This sequence encodes CGTDSHSYNEQFF.

The V call is TRBV7-8, the J call TRBJ2-7, with TRBD2 matching over 9 bases. Germline V gene lookup returns CDR1 SGHVS and CDR2 FQNEAQ. The CDR3 has 17 amino acids. The trim removed 5 bases at V and 4 bases at J, leaving 15 bases unmatched. The CDR3 reads CASSILTSGPSGYEQYF. In DNA, the CDR3 is TGTGCCAGCAGCATCCTCACTAGCGGGCCCTCGGGTTACGAGCAGTACTTC.

V is TRBV30 and J is TRBJ1-4; perhaps TRBD1 as D (6 bases). The CDR3 contains 16 residues. Deletions cut 0 bases from V and 0 bases from J, with 11 bases between. Germline V gene data show CDR1 as GTSNPN and CDR2 as SVGIG (reference sequence). In DNA, the CDR3 is TGTGCCTGGAGTGTCGCACAGGGTGCAACTAATGAAAAACTGTTTTTT. This gives the protein CAWSVAQGATNEKLFF.

V is TRBV20-1 and J is TRBJ2-1; 12 nucleotides match TRBD2. CDR3 length: 18 residues. The germline CDR1 and CDR2 sequences are DFQATT and SNEGSKA (reference sequence). Trimming cost V 0 bases and J 0 bases; bases outside gene matches: 6. CDR3 amino acids: CSARDLGLAGRSYNEQFF. In nucleotides, the CDR3 is TGCAGTGCTAGAGATTTGGGACTAGCGGGTCGCTCCTACAATGAGCAGTTCTTC.

V usage is TRBV4-3 and J usage is TRBJ2-2; D remains ambiguous. Trimming shortened V by 4 bases and J by 5 bases, and 14 bases separated the two germline ends. Germline CDR1 is LGHNA and CDR2 is YSLEER. CDR3 length: 15 residues. The CDR3 DNA reads TGCGCCAGCAGCCTCCGGGTAGATTGGACCGGGGAGCTGTTTTTT. Its translation: CASSLRVDWTGELFF.